The source of this TCR beta chain is a study of cytomegalovirus exposure and HLA in healthy donors. Study-level background: Genotyping of 400 or so donors showed that 80% to 85% belonged to the Caucasian-associated ancestry cluster.

Primers for the PCR totalled 60 Vbeta and 13 Jbeta. Repertoires were generated with immunoSEQ multiplex PCR, while TCRdb's copy carries only in-frame clones and drops some. Of around 84,000 clones listed, roughly four fifths are singletons. A word on this clone: The antigen remains unidentified.

Study-wide findings and caveats: An analysis that was carried out later associated 16,951 TCR beta sequences with HLA alleles at 0.05 false discovery rate.

The CDR3 is 18 residues long. Trimming cost V 2 bases and J 0 bases; bases outside gene matches: 6. Germline-derived CDR1 and CDR2 are MGHRA and YSYEKL. Healthy bone marrow donors made up the donor group. Unrecorded for this donor was the CMV serostatus. What was sequenced was PBMCs. The rearrangement uses TRBV4-1 and TRBJ2-2; 10 positions match TRBD2. The sequence was obtained from a human donor in good health. CDR3 sequence: CASSQWASGGTNTGELFF. CDR3 DNA: TGCGCCAGCAGCCAATGGGCTAGCGGGGGCACGAACACCGGGGAGCTGTTTTTT.